Following are 9 T cell receptor beta chains from one sample sequenced in a study of vaccination effects on CD4 cells after COVID-19. ViraFEST expansion of antigen-specific CD4+ T cells with viral peptide pools preceded sequencing. Cells that had been cultured for about 10 days were the source of isolated CD4+ T cells. Having tested negative for nucleocapsid antibodies, the vaccine recipients showed no prior SARS-CoV-2 infection. Antigen specificity for these receptors is unknown. Profiled with immunoSEQ multiplex PCR; TCRdb holds only in-frame clones, not every one. The table lists about 41,000 clones, 77% of them singletons. The starting material was CD4+ T cells from PBMCs cultured with HCoV-NL63 spike peptides, obtained before COVID-19 vaccination. These receptors were taken from a human donor who received a COVID-19 vaccine.

The chain uses TRBV9 and TRBJ2-3; 11 bases line up with TRBD2. This CDR3 region has 19 residues. CDR1 and CDR2 from the germline V gene are SGDLS and YYNGEE. The ends lost 4 bases at V and 0 bases at J; junction bases unmatched: 13. CDR3: CASSPLGIAGGLSTDTQYF. In DNA form, the CDR3 reads TGTGCCAGCAGCCCCCTCGGTATAGCGGGGGGGCTAAGCACAGATACGCAGTATTTT.

This clone was picked up one time. The chain combines TRBV7-9 with TRBJ1-3, with a possible D match to TRBD1 (6 bases). The CDR3 is 16 amino acids. Trimming took off 4 bases at V and 0 bases at J, with 13 bases between the two ends. Per germline, CDR1 SEHNR and CDR2 FQNEAQ (reference sequence). CDR3 DNA: TGTGCCAGCAGCTCATGGGGGGCAGCCTCTGGAAACACCATATATTTT. Amino acid sequence: CASSSWGAASGNTIYF. The variable domain in full, with the rest retrieved from reference TRBV7-9 and TRBJ1-3, is DTGVSQNPRHKITKRGQNVTFRCDPISEHNRLYWYRQTLGQGPEFLTYFQNEAQLEKSRLLSDRFSAERPKGSFSTLEIQRTEQGDSAMYLCASSSWGAASGNTIYFGEGSWLTVV.

This clone was observed a few times. The chain couples TRBV27 to TRBJ2-5; D gene uncertain. The CDR3 has 13 residues. V shed 2 bases and J shed 1 base, with 5 bases lying between them. The V gene's germline CDR1 is MNHEY and CDR2 SMNVEV (reference sequence). CDR3 protein: CASSLTPQETQYF. CDR3 DNA: TGTGCCAGCAGTTTAACTCCCCAAGAGACCCAGTACTTC.

The V gene is TRBV28, the J gene TRBJ1-3; D perhaps matches TRBD1 (5 bases). V was shortened by 3 bases and J by 3 bases, with 18 bases between the two germline ends. Per the germline V gene, CDR1 is MDHEN and CDR2 is SYDVKM. CDR3 length equals 17 residues. CDR3 coding DNA: TGTGCCAGCAGTTTCCCCCTGGGGGGAGGGAATGGAAACACCATATATTTT. This sequence encodes CASSFPLGGGNGNTIYF. The full variable domain, in which reference TRBV28 and TRBJ1-3 provide the parts outside the CDR3, is DVKVTQSSRYLVKRTGEKVFLECVQDMDHENMFWYRQDPGLGLRLIYFSYDVKMKEKGDIPEGYSVSREKKERFSLILESASTNQTSMYLCASSFPLGGGNGNTIYFGEGSWLTVV.

Comments on this clone: Other DNA sequences in the sample encode the same CDR3. The rearrangement joins TRBV20-1 to TRBJ1-1, with TRBD1 matching over 11 bases. Germline lookup yields CDR1 DFQATT and CDR2 SNEGSKA (reference sequence). The CDR3 is made up of 11 amino acids. The trim removed 3 bases at V and 10 bases at J, leaving 1 base unmatched. CDR3 nucleotide sequence: TGCAGTGCTAGGGGGACAGGGGGAGCTTTCTTT. Residues: CSARGTGGAFF.

This sequence joins TRBV18 and TRBJ2-3, with TRBD1 identical over 7 bases. The germline gives CDR1 KGHSH, CDR2 LQKENI. V lost 1 base, J lost 8 bases, and 18 bases stayed unmatched. The CDR3 loop spans 18 amino acids. The CDR3 region is CASSPQSWTGGRLGTQYF. For the CDR3, the DNA is TGTGCCAGCTCACCACAGTCCTGGACAGGTGGCCGATTAGGTACGCAGTATTTT.

This rearrangement joins TRBV4-1 to TRBJ2-1; 7 bases align to TRBD1. CDR3 length equals 16 residues. V lost 0 bases and J lost 7; bases outside the gene matches: 9. Germline lookup yields CDR1 MGHRA and CDR2 YSYEKL. The CDR3 spells CASSQDRDSGRNEQFF. The CDR3 DNA reads TGCGCCAGCAGCCAAGACCGGGACAGTGGGAGAAATGAGCAGTTCTTC.

In its sample, this clone was seen once. The V and J genes are TRBV14 and TRBJ1-2; unclear D gene. V dropped 0 bases and J dropped 5 bases, with 7 bases sitting between them. Germline loops: CDR1 SGHDN, CDR2 FVKESK. This CDR3 region has 13 residues. Here the CDR3 DNA reads TGTGCCAGCAGCCAAGATGGCCGGTATGGCTACACCTTC. Encoded protein: CASSQDGRYGYTF.

The chain is built from TRBV4-1 and TRBJ1-3; D is possibly TRBD1 (6 bases). This CDR3 comprises 19 residues. Trimming took off 1 base at V and 0 bases at J, with 19 bases between the two ends. In germline, CDR1 is MGHRA, CDR2 YSYEKL. CDR3 residues: CASSQVGGRRANSGNTIYF. The CDR3 DNA sequence: TGCGCCAGCAGCCAAGTAGGGGGGCGGCGGGCGAACTCTGGAAACACCATATATTTT.